This T cell receptor beta chain stems from a study of blood T cell repertoires in COVID-19 (dated by TCRdb to 2018 to 2020). Background for the entire study: Collaborator samples came from the United States, Italy and Spain and covered acute and convalescent phases of COVID-19. The repertoires were released in a freely available public database intended as a resource for research on the immune response to SARS-CoV-2. A de-identified subject ID, COVID-19 status, age in years and sex were almost always included in the sample metadata. Subjects who had been exposed to COVID-19, were actively infected with it, or had recovered from it provided the deeply sampled blood TCRbeta repertoires that made up the dataset. The prospective study material was composed of cDNA or gDNA derived from T cells, B-cell-depleted T cells, or PBMCs. Where HLA class I and class II types were available, the types were taken from metadata supplied by the sample provider, not from assay-based typing. The samples were drawn from two sources: the first 160 participants of the ongoing ImmuneRACE study, and 1,254 subjects contributed by 6 global collaborators. Study-wide conclusions, independent of this receptor: The quantity of clinical and demographic metadata differed by source and by participant and was supplied without curation.

Collaborating institutions collected whole blood in K2EDTA tubes following their own protocols. Collaborator samples were shipped for TCRbeta analysis as frozen whole blood, isolated PBMCs, or DNA extracted from either sample type. TCRbeta CDR3 regions were amplified from genomic DNA by means of the immunoSEQ Assay, a bias-controlled multiplex PCR. Per the source publication's procedure: The number of nucleated cells in each sample was estimated by amplification of reference gene primers within the assay. Sequence reads were collapsed and filtered to measure the absolute abundance of every unique TCRbeta CDR3 rearrangement. For each sample, productive Simpson clonality was calculated as the square root of Simpson's diversity index over productive rearrangements. TCRdb took over this immuneACCESS table, retaining in-frame rearrangements with V and J assigned. Such tables are incomplete; in checked studies, under half of the missing clones stem from an unresolved V gene, and the remainder is unexplained. The D gene and trimming were derived from the DNA, and the V and J assignments and clone size from that table. Here the sample has around 140,000 clones; more than 85% occur a single time. The ten biggest clones cover over 2.5% of the sample.

Points on this clone: This clone's antigen is unknown. Per-nucleotide qualities are absent, and no much larger clonotype sits a single base away.

Relative to germline, V is missing 4 bases and J is missing 2 bases, with 8 bases of the junction outside any gene match. The CDR3, cysteine through phenylalanine, is 17 amino acids long. The retained sequence is limited to the CDR3, 51 bases, with the frame set at the first base. Based on the germline V gene, the CDR1 and CDR2 sequences are KGHDR and SFDVKD. Recombination joined TRBV24-1 with TRBJ2-2, and 8 junction bases match TRBD1. Source material: peripheral blood. This TCR came from a man aged 55 to 69 with active or convalescent COVID-19. The nucleotide sequence reads as follows: TGTGCCACCAGTGAACCCGCAGGGGGCCCAAACACCGGGGAGCTGTTTTTT. This sequence encodes CATSEPAGGPNTGELFF.